The 31 T cell receptor beta chains given below trace back to one sample, sequenced in a study of vaccination and CD4 T cells after COVID-19. The antigens of these receptors remain unknown. The treatment denotes: roughly 10-day PBMC culture with coronavirus spike peptide pools or control peptides (ViraFEST assay). Sequence data for DNA of cultured CD4+ T cells were generated by the Oncomine TCR Beta short-read assay. TCRdb itself ran the PCR reads through MiXCR, one entry per CDR3 protein. The sample lists over 14,000 distinct CDR3 sequences, under 60% occurring once. The sequenced material came from CD4+ T cells from blood, cultured in vitro. The receptors here all came from a human donor who had recovered from COVID-19.

V is TRBV9 and J is TRBJ1-6, with TRBD1 matching over 9 bases. The CDR3 consists of 15 residues. V dropped 0 bases and J dropped 10; count of bases not matched to a gene: 5. CDR1 is SGDLS, CDR2 YYNGEE, per germline. In nucleotides, the CDR3 is TGTGCCAGCAGCGTAGAGGGACAGGGAAGCTCACCCCTCCACTTT. This translates into CASSVEGQGSSPLHF.

V and J are TRBV20-1 and TRBJ2-2; tentative D call: TRBD1 (5 bases). CDR3 size: 14 residues. Germline assignment: CDR1 DFQATT and CDR2 SNEGSKA (reference sequence). Trimming stripped 3 bases from V and 1 base from J, with 9 bases between. This CDR3 reads CSARAGQNTGELFF. In DNA form, the CDR3 reads TGCAGTGCTAGGGCTGGACAGAACACCGGGGAGCTGTTTTTT.

This clonotype was counted a few times. The chain couples TRBV7-8 to TRBJ2-3; D may be TRBD2 (5 bases). From germline, CDR1 is SGHVS and CDR2 FQNEAQ. Trimming left V 4 bases short and J 0 bases short, with 11 bases between. The CDR3 length is 15 residues. This CDR3 is CASSSFGSSTDTQYF. In DNA, the CDR3 is TGTGCCAGCAGCTCCTTTGGGAGTAGCACAGATACGCAGTATTTT.

The rearrangement uses TRBV11-3 and TRBJ2-7, with TRBD1 matching over 11 bases. The CDR3 totals 14 residues. CDR1 is SGHNT, CDR2 YENEEA, per germline. Germline trimming cut 1 base from V and 6 bases from J; bases unmatched to any gene: 2. The CDR3 protein is CASSLGTGGSEQYF. The CDR3 coding sequence is TGTGCCAGCAGCTTAGGGACAGGGGGCAGCGAGCAGTACTTC.

V usage is TRBV19 and J usage is TRBJ2-2, with D uncertain. Per the germline V gene, CDR1 is LNHDA and CDR2 is SQIVND (reference sequence). V shed 5 bases and J shed 5 bases, with 12 bases lying between them. This CDR3 has 14 amino acids. CDR3: CASSPFARTGELFF. The CDR3 DNA reads TGTGCCAGTAGTCCGTTCGCTCGAACCGGGGAGCTGTTTTTT.

This clonotype has a handful of counts. This chain joins TRBV20-1 and TRBJ1-2; D is undetermined. There are 13 residues in the CDR3. Germline CDR1 is DFQATT and CDR2 is SNEGSKA (reference sequence). Trimming removed 3 bases at V and 2 bases at J, with 10 bases between. CDR3 DNA: TGCAGTGCTAGCGTGACTGTAAACTATGGCTACACCTTC. Translating it yields CSASVTVNYGYTF.

The rearrangement links TRBV11-1 to TRBJ1-1; 7 positions match TRBD1. The CDR3 sequence is 14 residues long. CDR1 is SGHAT, CDR2 FQDESV, per germline (reference sequence). With V trimmed by 1 base and J by 5 bases, 4 bases remained unmatched. The CDR3 DNA is TGTGCCAGCAGCTTAGACAGGGGTGCGACTGAAGCTTTCTTT. Its translation is CASSLDRGATEAFF.

The V gene is TRBV6-1, the J gene TRBJ1-5; D is undetermined. The CDR3 sequence is 13 residues long. CDR1 is MNHNS, CDR2 SASEGT, per germline. Trimming took 3 bases from V and 4 from J, leaving 7 bases between them. CDR3 bases: TGTGCCAGCAGTGAGACTCTTAATCAGCCCCAGCATTTT. The encoded protein is CASSETLNQPQHF.

The chain is built from TRBV6-1 and TRBJ1-3; possibly TRBD1 for D (5 bases). Germline CDR1 is MNHNS and CDR2 is SASEGT. CDR3 length: 16 residues. V lost 2 bases to trimming and J lost 0 bases, with 11 bases between them. The CDR3 loop reads CASSEIRTNSGNTIYF. The CDR3 DNA follows: TGTGCCAGCAGTGAAATTCGGACAAACTCTGGAAACACCATATATTTT.

This chain joins TRBV6-5 and TRBJ1-1, with TRBD1 identical over 10 bases. The V gene's germline CDR1 is MNHEY and CDR2 SVGAGI. The J segment lost 7 bases and the V segment lost 4 bases, leaving 9 bases of the junction unmatched. The CDR3 is 15 amino acids. As DNA, the CDR3 is TGTGCCAGCAGTTCCGCCGGGACAGGGGCGGTTGAAGCTTTCTTT. Encoded protein: CASSSAGTGAVEAFF.

This rearrangement joins TRBV5-6 to TRBJ1-1, with a tentative D call TRBD1 (6 bases). V was cut by 0 bases and J by 7 bases, with 10 bases left in between. Germline V gives CDR1 SGHDT, CDR2 YYEEEE. This CDR3 region has 13 residues. In DNA, the CDR3 is TGTGCCAGCAGCTTGGCAGGGGCGGATGAAGCTTTCTTT. Its translation: CASSLAGADEAFF.

The chain employs TRBV12-3 or TRBV12-4 and TRBJ2-3; 7 bases line up with TRBD2. The CDR3 runs 12 residues. The trim removed 3 bases at V and 6 bases at J, leaving 0 bases unmatched. The CDR3 sequence: CASSFGGDTQYF. The CDR3 region has the DNA TGTGCCAGCAGTTTCGGGGGGGATACGCAGTATTTT.

The DNA for the CDR3 is TGCAGTGCTAGGAGGGTGGGACCGAGGAATTCACCCCTCCACTTT. This translates into CSARRVGPRNSPLHF. The chain is built from TRBV20-1 and TRBJ1-6; tentative D call: TRBD1 (5 bases). The CDR3 is 15 amino acids. V shed 3 bases and J shed 7 bases, with 16 bases lying between them. Germline CDR1 reads DFQATT; CDR2 reads SNEGSKA (reference sequence).

The chain couples TRBV11-2 to TRBJ1-2, with 7 bases identical to TRBD1. Trimming removed 5 bases from V and 5 bases from J; junction bases left unmatched: 8. This CDR3 is built from 14 residues. The germline CDR1 and CDR2 sequences are SGHAT and FQNNGV. The CDR3 sequence is CASSRRGVEYGYTF. The CDR3, as DNA: TGTGCCAGCAGCCGCAGGGGGGTCGAGTATGGCTACACCTTC.

This clonotype occurred a few times. The chain combines TRBV12-3 or TRBV12-4 with TRBJ1-2, with D possibly TRBD1 on 5 matching bases. V shed 5 bases and J shed 5 bases, with 12 bases lying between them. This CDR3 region has 13 residues. CDR3 loop: CASSVGTAYGYTF. The DNA for the CDR3 is TGTGCCAGCAGTGTAGGGACTGCTTATGGCTACACCTTC.

Points on this clonotype: This may arise from a read error, as a much more abundant clone is one base away. V gene TRBV20-1 combines with J gene TRBJ1-5; D uncertain. CDR1 is DFQATT, CDR2 SNEGSKA, per germline (reference sequence). The CDR3 loop spans 13 amino acids. CDR3 region: CSAGMYSNQPRHF. In nucleotides, the CDR3 is TGCAGTGCAGGGATGTATAGCAATCAGCCCCGGCATTTT.

This clonotype was picked up one time. V is TRBV18 and J is TRBJ2-3, with D unresolved. This CDR3 contains 13 residues. Germline V gene lookup returns CDR1 KGHSH and CDR2 LQKENI. Trimming shortened V by 3 bases and J by 1 base, and 5 bases separated the two germline ends. CDR3 nucleotides: TGTGCCAGCTCACCGTATCGCACAGATACGCAGTATTTT. Encoded protein: CASSPYRTDTQYF.

This clonotype qualifies as medium-sized. The chain couples TRBV30 to TRBJ2-2; TRBD1 aligns across 11 bases. CDR1 GTSNPN and CDR2 SVGIG come from the germline V gene (reference sequence). Losses at the gene ends were 6 bases for V and 4 bases for J; bases not matched to a gene: 7. This CDR3 is built from 15 residues. CDR3 region: CACPGDRGVTGELFF. The CDR3 nucleotides are TGTGCCTGCCCCGGGGACAGGGGGGTCACCGGGGAGCTGTTTTTT.

This clonotype was counted only a few times. The J gene is TRBJ2-1, the V gene TRBV4-1; 7 bases fit TRBD2. The CDR3 runs to 12 residues. Trimming took 5 bases from V and 8 from J; bases not matched to a gene: 3. Germline V gene lookup returns CDR1 MGHRA and CDR2 YSYEKL. The CDR3 DNA follows: TGCGCCAGCAGCGTCGCGGGGGATGAGCAGTTCTTC. Protein: CASSVAGDEQFF.

In this sample, this clonotype turned up a few times. This sequence joins TRBV5-1 and TRBJ1-2; TRBD1 might be the D (6 bases). This CDR3 spans 16 amino acids. V was clipped by 2 bases and J by 8 bases, with 22 bases between them. The germline V gene encodes CDR1 SGHRS and CDR2 YFSETQ. CDR3: CASSLGTGPAVLGYTF. The CDR3 DNA sequence: TGCGCCAGCAGCTTAGGTACAGGGCCAGCAGTTTTGGGCTACACCTTC.

This chain links TRBV6-1 with TRBJ1-1; TRBD1 matches at 8 bases. Germline V gene data show CDR1 as MNHNS and CDR2 as SASEGT. CDR3 size: 14 residues. Trimming removed 7 bases from V and 4 bases from J; junction bases left unmatched: 8. This CDR3 is CASTLRTGTTEAFF. CDR3 coding DNA: TGTGCCAGCACCCTCAGGACAGGGACCACTGAAGCTTTCTTT.

The V gene is TRBV30, the J gene TRBJ1-6, with D possibly TRBD1 on 5 matching bases. Germline loops: CDR1 GTSNPN, CDR2 SVGIG (reference sequence). V was shortened by 2 bases and J by 14 bases, with 19 bases between the two germline ends. CDR3 length: 14 amino acids. The CDR3 region is CAWSKDLGQGALHF. CDR3 DNA sequence: TGTGCCTGGAGTAAGGACCTTGGCCAAGGGGCCCTCCACTTT.

This clonotype showed up just a few times. The chain employs TRBV7-2 and TRBJ1-1, with D hard to call. V gave up 1 base and J gave up 1 base, with 7 bases separating them. CDR1 SGHTA and CDR2 FQGNSA come from the germline V gene. The CDR3 sequence is 14 residues long. Here the CDR3 DNA reads TGTGCCAGCAGCTTAGTCCTCGGGAACACTGAAGCTTTCTTT. This translates into CASSLVLGNTEAFF.

Only a few counts were recorded for this clonotype. The chain has TRBV6-1 and TRBJ1-1; tentatively, D is TRBD1 (5 bases). The V gene lost 5 bases and the J gene lost 7 bases, with 17 bases spanning the gap. The CDR3 is made up of 14 amino acids. Germline loops: CDR1 MNHNS, CDR2 SASEGT. The CDR3 region has the DNA TGTGCCAGCAGTCCAAGTGGTGGGGGGGATGAAGCTTTCTTT. It encodes CASSPSGGGDEAFF.

The chain couples TRBV7-9 to TRBJ1-6; D might be TRBD1 (6 bases). The CDR3 is made up of 14 amino acids. V dropped 3 bases and J dropped 7 bases, with 10 bases sitting between them. The germline V gene has CDR1 SEHNR and CDR2 FQNEAQ (reference sequence). The CDR3: CASSFGGANSPLHF. The CDR3 coding sequence is TGTGCCAGCAGCTTCGGGGGGGCAAATTCACCCCTCCACTTT. Using reference TRBV7-9 and TRBJ1-6 for the parts outside the CDR3, the full variable domain is DTGVSQNPRHKITKRGQNVTFRCDPISEHNRLYWYRQTLGQGPEFLTYFQNEAQLEKSRLLSDRFSAERPKGSFSTLEIQRTEQGDSAMYLCASSFGGANSPLHFGNGTRLTVT.

A few counts support this clonotype. The chain employs TRBV6-5 and TRBJ1-1; D gene unclear. Germline CDR1 and CDR2: MNHEY and SVGAGI. The CDR3 covers 14 residues. V lost 0 bases, J lost 4 bases, and 9 bases lay in between. CDR3 nucleotides: TGTGCCAGCAGTTACTCGATTCGGCTCACTGAAGCTTTCTTT. Its translation: CASSYSIRLTEAFF.

The V and J genes are TRBV12-3 or TRBV12-4 and TRBJ1-1; D perhaps matches TRBD1 (6 bases). V was cut by 4 bases and J by 11 bases, with 14 bases left in between. The CDR3 spans 12 residues. The CDR3 loop reads CASSSAGAGAFF. The CDR3 region has the DNA TGTGCCAGCAGTTCCGCGGGGGCCGGGGCTTTCTTT.

This clonotype turned up a few times. This chain connects TRBV11-2 to TRBJ1-6; D unresolved. Deletions cut 3 bases from V and 6 bases from J, with 12 bases between. The CDR3 contains 15 residues. Germline V gene data show CDR1 as SGHAT and CDR2 as FQNNGV. CDR3 residues: CASSFTGRINSPLHF. DNA of the CDR3: TGTGCCAGCAGCTTTACCGGGCGCATTAATTCACCCCTCCACTTT.

The chain uses TRBV4-3 and TRBJ1-2; TRBD1 is a possible D gene (6 bases). V gave up 4 bases and J gave up 8 bases, with 26 bases separating them. Germline assignment: CDR1 LGHNA and CDR2 YSLEER. The CDR3 length is 17 residues. The CDR3 nucleotides are TGCGCCAGCAGCCCAAACTATGATTCGGGGGCGTCAAGAGGCTACACCTTC. This translates into CASSPNYDSGASRGYTF.

In its sample, this clonotype was seen a few times. V and J are TRBV7-3 and TRBJ1-1; D gene ambiguous. With 3 bases removed from V and 6 bases from J, the gap between germline ends came to 14 bases. Germline V CDR1 and CDR2: SGHTA, FQGTGA. CDR3 length: 14 amino acids. The CDR3 nucleotides read TGTGCCAGCAGCTTGGACTTCCCGGGGTCTGAAGCTTTCTTT. Amino acid sequence: CASSLDFPGSEAFF. The complete variable domain, with remaining parts taken from reference TRBV7-3 and TRBJ1-1, reads GAGVSQTPSNKVTEKGKYVELRCDPISGHTALYWYRQSLGQGPEFLIYFQGTGAADDSGLPNDRFFAVRPEGSVSTLKIQRTERGDSAVYLCASSLDFPGSEAFFGQGTRLTVV.

This clonotype was counted a single time. The rearrangement uses TRBV20-1 and TRBJ1-1; 7 bases match TRBD1. The CDR3 has 15 amino acids. Germline V CDR1 and CDR2: DFQATT, SNEGSKA (reference sequence). V gave up 1 base and J gave up 0 bases; unmatched junction bases: 5. As DNA, the CDR3 is TGCAGTGCTAGAGGTCAACAGGGGATGAACACTGAAGCTTTCTTT. Residues: CSARGQQGMNTEAFF.